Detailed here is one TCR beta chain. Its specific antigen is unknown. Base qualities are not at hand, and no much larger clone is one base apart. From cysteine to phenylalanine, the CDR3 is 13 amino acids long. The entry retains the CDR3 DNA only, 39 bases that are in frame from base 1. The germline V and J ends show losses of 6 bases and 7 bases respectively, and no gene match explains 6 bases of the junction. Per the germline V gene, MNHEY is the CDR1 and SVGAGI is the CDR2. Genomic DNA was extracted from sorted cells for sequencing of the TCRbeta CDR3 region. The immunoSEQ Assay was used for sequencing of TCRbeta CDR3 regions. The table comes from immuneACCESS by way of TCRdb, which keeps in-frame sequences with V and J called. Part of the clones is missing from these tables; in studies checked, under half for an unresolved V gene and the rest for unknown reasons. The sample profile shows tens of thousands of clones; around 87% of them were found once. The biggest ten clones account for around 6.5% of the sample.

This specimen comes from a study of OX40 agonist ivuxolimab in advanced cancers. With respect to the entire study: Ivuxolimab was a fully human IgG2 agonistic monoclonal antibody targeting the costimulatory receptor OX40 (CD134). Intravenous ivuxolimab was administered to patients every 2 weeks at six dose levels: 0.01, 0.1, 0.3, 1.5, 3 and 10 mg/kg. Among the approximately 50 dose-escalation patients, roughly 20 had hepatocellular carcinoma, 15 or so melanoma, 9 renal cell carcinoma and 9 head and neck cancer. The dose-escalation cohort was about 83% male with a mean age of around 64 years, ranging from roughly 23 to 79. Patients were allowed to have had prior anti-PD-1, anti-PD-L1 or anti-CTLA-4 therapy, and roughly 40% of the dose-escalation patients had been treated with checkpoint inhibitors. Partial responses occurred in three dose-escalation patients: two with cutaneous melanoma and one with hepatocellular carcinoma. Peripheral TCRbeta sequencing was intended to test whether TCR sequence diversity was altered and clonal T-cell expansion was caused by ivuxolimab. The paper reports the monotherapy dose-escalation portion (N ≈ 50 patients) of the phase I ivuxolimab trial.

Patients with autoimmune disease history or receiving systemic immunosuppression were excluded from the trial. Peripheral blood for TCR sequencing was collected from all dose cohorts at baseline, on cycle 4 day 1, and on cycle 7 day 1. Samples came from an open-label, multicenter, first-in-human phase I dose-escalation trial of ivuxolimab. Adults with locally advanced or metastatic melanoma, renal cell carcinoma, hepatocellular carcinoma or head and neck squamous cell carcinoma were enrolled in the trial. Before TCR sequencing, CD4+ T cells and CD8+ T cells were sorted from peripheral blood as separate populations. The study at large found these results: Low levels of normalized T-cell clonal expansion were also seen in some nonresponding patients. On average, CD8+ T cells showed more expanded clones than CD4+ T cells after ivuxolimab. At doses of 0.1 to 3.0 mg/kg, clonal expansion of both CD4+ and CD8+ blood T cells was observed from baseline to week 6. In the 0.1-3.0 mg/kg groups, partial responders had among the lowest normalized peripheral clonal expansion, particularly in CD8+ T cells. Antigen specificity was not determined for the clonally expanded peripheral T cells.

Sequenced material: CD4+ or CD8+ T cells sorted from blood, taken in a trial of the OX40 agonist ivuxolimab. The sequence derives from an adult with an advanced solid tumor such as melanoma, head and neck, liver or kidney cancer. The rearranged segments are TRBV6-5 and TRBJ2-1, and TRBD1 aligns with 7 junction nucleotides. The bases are TGTGCCAGCAGCCAGGGGGAAAGTAATGAGCAGTTCTTC. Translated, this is CASSQGESNEQFF.